Listed below are T cell receptor beta chains from one sample, sequenced in a study of cytomegalovirus exposure and HLA in healthy donors. Profiled with immunoSEQ multiplex PCR; TCRdb holds only in-frame clones, not every one. The sample holds under 200,000 clones, roughly 84% seen once. The sequencing sample was made of PBMCs. The origin of the receptors is a boy between 2 and 10 years old in good health and CMV-seronegative. Each CDR3 is given without its conserved first and last residue. Clone sizes are given selectively: once, few, many, or a class where the clone is expanded.

CDR3 length,clone size,V gene,J gene,CDR3 protein
12,NA,TRBV19,TRBJ1-5,ASSISGGNQPQH
14,NA,TRBV9,TRBJ2-3,ASSGGLAGGTDTQY
15,NA,TRBV11-2,TRBJ1-1,ASSLGRPGQTNTEAF
12,NA,TRBV19,TRBJ2-2,ASSMVRGRGELF
11,NA,TRBV25-1,TRBJ1-2,ATLAGGTVGYT
14,NA,TRBV7-9,TRBJ1-2,ASSFRGTAIDYGYT
13,NA,TRBV5-1,TRBJ2-1,ASSTLTSGTDEQF
11,NA,TRBV28,TRBJ1-5,ASSSHGTLIQH
10,once,TRBV5-6,TRBJ2-1,ASSLDRDEQF
14,NA,TRBV5-6,TRBJ2-4,ASSQSRKRAKNIQY
13,NA,TRBV4-1,TRBJ2-1,ASSQKGLAQDEQF
9,NA,TRBV20-1,TRBJ2-1,SALLGREQF
16,NA,TRBV5-1,TRBJ2-1,ASSLFSPTSGFLDEQF
14,NA,TRBV2,TRBJ2-2,ASSVKQGAPAGELF
11,once,TRBV14,TRBJ2-7,ASRSDSSYEQY
16,NA,TRBV12-5,TRBJ2-3,ASGFVMWPDSSTDTQY
10,NA,TRBV29-1,TRBJ2-7,SVLSGGYEQY